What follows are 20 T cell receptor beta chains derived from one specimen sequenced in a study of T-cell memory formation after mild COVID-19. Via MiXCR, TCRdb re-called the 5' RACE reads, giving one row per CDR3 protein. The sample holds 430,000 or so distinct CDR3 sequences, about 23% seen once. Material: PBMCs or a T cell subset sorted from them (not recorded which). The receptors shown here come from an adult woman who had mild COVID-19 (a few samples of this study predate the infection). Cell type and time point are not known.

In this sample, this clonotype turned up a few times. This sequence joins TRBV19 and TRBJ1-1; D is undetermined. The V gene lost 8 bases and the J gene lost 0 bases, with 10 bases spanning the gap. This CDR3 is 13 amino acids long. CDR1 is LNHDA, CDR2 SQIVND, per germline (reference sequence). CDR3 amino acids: CASLGPLNTEAFF. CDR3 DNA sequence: TGTGCCAGTCTCGGACCGCTGAACACTGAAGCTTTCTTT.

The chain's CDR3 is CASLLTGGALSYGYTF. In DNA form, the CDR3 reads TGTGCCAGCCTCCTGACAGGAGGCGCCTTATCCTATGGCTACACCTTC. The chain joins TRBV2 to TRBJ1-2; D may be TRBD1 (6 bases). This CDR3 region has 16 residues. Germline lookup yields CDR1 SNHLY and CDR2 FYNNEI. With 8 bases removed from V and 4 bases from J, the gap between germline ends came to 23 bases.

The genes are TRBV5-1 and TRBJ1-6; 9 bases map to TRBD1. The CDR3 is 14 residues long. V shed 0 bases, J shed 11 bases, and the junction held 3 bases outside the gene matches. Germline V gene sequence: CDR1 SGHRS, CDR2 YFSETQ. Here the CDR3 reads CASSLETGGTPLHF. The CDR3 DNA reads TGCGCCAGCAGCTTGGAGACAGGGGGAACACCCCTCCACTTT. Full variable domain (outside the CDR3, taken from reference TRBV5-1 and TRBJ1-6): KAGVTQTPRYLIKTRGQQVTLSCSPISGHRSVSWYQQTPGQGLQFLFEYFSETQRNKGNFPGRFSGRQFSNSRSEMNVSTLELGDSALYLCASSLETGGTPLHFGNGTRLTVT.

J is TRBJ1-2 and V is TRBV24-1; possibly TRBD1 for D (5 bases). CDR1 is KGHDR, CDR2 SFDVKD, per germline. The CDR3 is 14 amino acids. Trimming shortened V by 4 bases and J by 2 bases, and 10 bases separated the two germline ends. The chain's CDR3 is CATSDVDKNYGYTF. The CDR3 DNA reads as TGTGCCACCAGTGACGTGGACAAGAACTATGGCTACACCTTC.

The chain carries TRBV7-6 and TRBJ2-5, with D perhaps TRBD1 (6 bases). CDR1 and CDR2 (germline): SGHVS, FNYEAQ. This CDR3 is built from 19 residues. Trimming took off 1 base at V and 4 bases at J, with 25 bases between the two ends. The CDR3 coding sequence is TGTGCCAGCAGCTTAGAGTTTGCTAGCAAAAGGGGGAATTCAGAGACCCAGTACTTC. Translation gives CASSLEFASKRGNSETQYF.

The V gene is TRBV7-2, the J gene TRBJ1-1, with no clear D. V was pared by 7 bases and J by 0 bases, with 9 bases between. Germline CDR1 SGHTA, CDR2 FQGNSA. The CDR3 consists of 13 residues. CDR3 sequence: CASTRMVNTEAFF. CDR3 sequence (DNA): TGTGCCAGCACCCGGATGGTGAACACTGAAGCTTTCTTT.

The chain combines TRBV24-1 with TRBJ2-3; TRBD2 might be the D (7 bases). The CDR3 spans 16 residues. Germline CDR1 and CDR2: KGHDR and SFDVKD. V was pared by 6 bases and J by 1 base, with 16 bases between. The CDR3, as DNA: TGTGCCACCAGTCAGAGGGGGGGCAGAGGCACAGATACGCAGTATTTT. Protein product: CATSQRGGRGTDTQYF.

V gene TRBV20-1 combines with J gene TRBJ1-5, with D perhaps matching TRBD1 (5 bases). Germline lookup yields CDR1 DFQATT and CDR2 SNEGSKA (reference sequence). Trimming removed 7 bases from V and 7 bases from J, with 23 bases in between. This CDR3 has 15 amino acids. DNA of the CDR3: TGCAGTGTCAGGCCTCCCGGGACCTACCAACAGCCCCAGCATTTT. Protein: CSVRPPGTYQQPQHF.

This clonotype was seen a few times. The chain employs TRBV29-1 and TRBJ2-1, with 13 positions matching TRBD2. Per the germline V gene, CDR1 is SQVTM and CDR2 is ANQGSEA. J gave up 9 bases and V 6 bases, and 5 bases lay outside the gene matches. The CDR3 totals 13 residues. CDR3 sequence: CSVTSGGAVEQFF. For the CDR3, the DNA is TGCAGCGTCACTAGCGGGGGGGCAGTTGAGCAGTTCTTC.

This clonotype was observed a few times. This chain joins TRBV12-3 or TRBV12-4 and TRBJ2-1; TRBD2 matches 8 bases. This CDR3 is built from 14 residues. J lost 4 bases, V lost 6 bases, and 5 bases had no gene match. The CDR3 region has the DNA TGTGCCAGCAGCAACCGGGAGGGTTACAATGAGCAGTTCTTC. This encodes CASSNREGYNEQFF.

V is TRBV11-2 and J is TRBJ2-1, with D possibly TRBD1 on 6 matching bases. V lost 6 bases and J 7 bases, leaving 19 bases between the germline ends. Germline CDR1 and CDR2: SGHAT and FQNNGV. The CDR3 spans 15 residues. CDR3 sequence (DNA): TGTGCCAGCAGTCGGGACACAGCCTCGGGGAATGAGCAGTTCTTC. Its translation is CASSRDTASGNEQFF.

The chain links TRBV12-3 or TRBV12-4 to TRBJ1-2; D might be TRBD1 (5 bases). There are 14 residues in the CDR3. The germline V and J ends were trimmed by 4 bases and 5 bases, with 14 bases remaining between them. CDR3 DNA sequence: TGTGCCAGCAGTTCCCGGGACTTGTATTATGGCTACACCTTC. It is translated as CASSSRDLYYGYTF.

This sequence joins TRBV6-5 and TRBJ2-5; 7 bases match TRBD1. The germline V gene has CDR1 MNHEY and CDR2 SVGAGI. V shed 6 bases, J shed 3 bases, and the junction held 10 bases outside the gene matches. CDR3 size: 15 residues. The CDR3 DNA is TGTGCCAGCAGCAAAGGGGGACAGCTTAAAGAGACCCAGTACTTC. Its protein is CASSKGGQLKETQYF.

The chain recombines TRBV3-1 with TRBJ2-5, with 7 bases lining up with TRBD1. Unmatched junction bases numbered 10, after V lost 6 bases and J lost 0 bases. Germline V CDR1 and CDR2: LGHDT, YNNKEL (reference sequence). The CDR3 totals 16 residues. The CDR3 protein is CASSRLGQLYQETQYF. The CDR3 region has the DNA TGTGCCAGCAGTCGACTGGGACAGCTGTACCAAGAGACCCAGTACTTC.

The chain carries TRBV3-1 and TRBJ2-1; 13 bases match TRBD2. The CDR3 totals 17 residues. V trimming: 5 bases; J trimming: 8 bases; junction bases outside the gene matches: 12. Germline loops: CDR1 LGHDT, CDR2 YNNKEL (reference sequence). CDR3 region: CASSSQSTSGGSDEQFF. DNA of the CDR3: TGTGCCAGCAGCTCCCAGTCGACTAGCGGGGGGTCTGATGAGCAGTTCTTC.

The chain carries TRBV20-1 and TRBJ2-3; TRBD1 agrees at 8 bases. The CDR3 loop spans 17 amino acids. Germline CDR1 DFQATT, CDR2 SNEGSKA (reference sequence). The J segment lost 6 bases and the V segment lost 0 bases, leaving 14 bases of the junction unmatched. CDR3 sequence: CSARDFSRGPFFDTQYF. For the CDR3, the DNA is TGCAGTGCTAGAGATTTCAGCAGGGGGCCGTTTTTTGATACGCAGTATTTT.

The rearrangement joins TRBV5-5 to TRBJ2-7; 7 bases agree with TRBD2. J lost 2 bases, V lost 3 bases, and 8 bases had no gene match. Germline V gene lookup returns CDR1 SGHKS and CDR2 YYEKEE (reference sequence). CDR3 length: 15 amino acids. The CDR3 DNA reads TGTGCCAGCAGCTCAATCCGCGGGGGTCCCTACGAGCAGTACTTC. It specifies CASSSIRGGPYEQYF.

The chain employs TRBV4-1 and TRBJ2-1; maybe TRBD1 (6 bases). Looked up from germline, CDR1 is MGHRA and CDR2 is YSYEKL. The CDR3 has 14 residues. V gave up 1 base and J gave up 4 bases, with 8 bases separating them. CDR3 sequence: CASSQGGLYNEQFF. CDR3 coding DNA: TGCGCCAGCAGCCAAGGGGGGCTTTACAATGAGCAGTTCTTC.

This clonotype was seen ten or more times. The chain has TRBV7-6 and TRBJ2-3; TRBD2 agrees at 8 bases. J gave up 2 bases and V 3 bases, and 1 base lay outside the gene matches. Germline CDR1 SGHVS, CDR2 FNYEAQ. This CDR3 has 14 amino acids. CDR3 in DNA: TGTGCCAGCAGCTTGCGGGGGGCCACAGATACGCAGTATTTT. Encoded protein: CASSLRGATDTQYF. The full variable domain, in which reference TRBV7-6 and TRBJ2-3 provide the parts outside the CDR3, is GAGVSQSPRYKVTKRGQDVALRCDPISGHVSLYWYRQALGQGPEFLTYFNYEAQQDKSGLPNDRFSAERPEGSISTLTIQRTEQRDSAMYRCASSLRGATDTQYFGPGTRLTVL.

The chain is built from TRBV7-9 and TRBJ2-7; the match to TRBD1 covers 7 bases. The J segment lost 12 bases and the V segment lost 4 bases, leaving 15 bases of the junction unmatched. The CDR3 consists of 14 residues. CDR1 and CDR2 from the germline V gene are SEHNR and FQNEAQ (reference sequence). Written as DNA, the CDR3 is TGTGCCAGCAGCTCCCCGGGACAGCCTGAAATGTGGTACTTC. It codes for CASSSPGQPEMWYF.